These 20 T cell receptor beta chains share one sample of origin, sequenced in a study of cytomegalovirus exposure and HLA in healthy donors (dated by TCRdb to about 2017). The method was the immunoSEQ multiplex PCR assay. TCRdb carries this immuneACCESS record with in-frame sequences only. Its versions omit some clonotypes, under half of them owing to an unresolved V gene in the studies checked, with the rest unexplained. This sample comprises some 210,000 clones, around four fifths of them detected only once. Clones ranked in the top ten supply roughly 5.5% of the sample. The sample comprised PBMCs. These receptors all stem from a woman between 18 and 29 years old in good health and CMV-seronegative.

The gene calls are TRBV2 and TRBJ1-5; D gene unclear. Germline lookup yields CDR1 SNHLY and CDR2 FYNNEI. Deletions cut 6 bases from V and 11 bases from J, with 11 bases between. The CDR3 runs to 11 residues. The CDR3 sequence is CASRDRVAQHF. The CDR3 region has the DNA TGTGCCAGCAGGGACCGGGTTGCCCAGCATTTT.

The CDR3 bases are TGCGCCAGCAGCTTGGCGGTACTAGCGGGGGGGCCAGGTGAGCAGTTCTTC. It specifies CASSLAVLAGGPGEQFF. The gene calls are TRBV5-1 and TRBJ2-1; 13 bases are shared with TRBD2. Germline lookup yields CDR1 SGHRS and CDR2 YFSETQ. V lost 0 bases to trimming and J lost 9 bases; unmatched junction nucleotides: 9. This CDR3 has 17 amino acids.

CDR3 in DNA: TGTGCCTGGAGTGTACCATGGAACCAGAACACTGAAGCTTTCTTT. Translating it yields CAWSVPWNQNTEAFF. V gene TRBV30 combines with J gene TRBJ1-1; D is ambiguous. CDR1 is GTSNPN and CDR2 is SVGIG in the germline V gene (reference sequence). V lost 0 bases to trimming and J lost 1 base, with 12 bases between them. The CDR3 extends over 15 amino acids.

The chain combines TRBV9 with TRBJ2-5; weak D call: TRBD1 (6 bases). Trimming took 3 bases from V and 10 from J, leaving 19 bases between them. The CDR3 contains 14 residues. Germline V gives CDR1 SGDLS, CDR2 YYNGEE. This chain's CDR3 is CASSATGHVEVQYF. DNA of the CDR3: TGTGCCAGCAGCGCAACGGGACACGTTGAGGTCCAGTACTTC.

The chain combines TRBV6-1 with TRBJ1-3; TRBD1 is a possible D gene (6 bases). The CDR3 is made up of 16 amino acids. Between the trimmed V and J ends, which lost 3 bases and 4 bases, there was a span of 16 bases. Germline V gives CDR1 MNHNS, CDR2 SASEGT. As DNA, the CDR3 is TGTGCCAGCAGTGACGCTTACAGGGCGGGGGGAAACACCATATATTTT. Translation gives CASSDAYRAGGNTIYF.

Only one count was recorded for this clone. The J gene is TRBJ1-2, the V gene TRBV18; 9 nucleotides align to TRBD1. Germline CDR1 reads KGHSH; CDR2 reads LQKENI. The CDR3 loop spans 15 amino acids. V lost 6 bases to trimming and J lost 4 bases; unmatched junction nucleotides: 9. In nucleotides, the CDR3 is TGTGCCAGCTCCCGACCGGGACAGGGAACCTATGGCTACACCTTC. It is translated as CASSRPGQGTYGYTF.

The CDR3 DNA reads as TGTGCCAGCAGTTTATTGAGACAGGGTGCCCAGGGCGTAAACTATGGCTACACCTTC. Amino acids: CASSLLRQGAQGVNYGYTF. The V call is TRBV27, the J call TRBJ1-2; 7 bases fit TRBD1. This CDR3 region has 19 residues. Germline trimming cut 1 base from V and 2 bases from J; bases unmatched to any gene: 16. CDR1 and CDR2 (germline): MNHEY, SMNVEV (reference sequence).

This chain links TRBV11-2 with TRBJ2-3; D is possibly TRBD1 (6 bases). The CDR3 covers 17 residues. Germline V gives CDR1 SGHAT, CDR2 FQNNGV. Trimming left V 4 bases short and J 8 bases short, with 25 bases between. CDR3 coding DNA: TGTGCCAGCAGCTCCATAGGAGGCAGGGCCGGCAGGGGTACGCAGTATTTT. As protein: CASSSIGGRAGRGTQYF.

The gene calls are TRBV5-1 and TRBJ2-2, with TRBD1 matching over 9 bases. Looked up from germline, CDR1 is SGHRS and CDR2 is YFSETQ. CDR3 length: 16 amino acids. After removal of 5 bases from V and 6 bases from J, the junction contained 11 bases not matched to a gene. Written as DNA, the CDR3 is TGCGCCAGCAGGTCCGACAGGGGGGTCGTCGCCGGGGAGCTGTTTTTT. It yields the protein CASRSDRGVVAGELFF.

CDR3 sequence: CASSGEVMSSYEQYF. Written as DNA, the CDR3 is TGTGCCAGCAGTGGTGAGGTCATGAGCTCCTACGAGCAGTACTTC. The gene calls are TRBV2 and TRBJ2-7; D gene uncertain. Germline V gene lookup returns CDR1 SNHLY and CDR2 FYNNEI. The CDR3 is 15 residues long. Between the trimmed V and J ends, which lost 4 bases and 0 bases, there was a span of 13 bases.

The rearrangement joins TRBV5-1 to TRBJ2-2; D unclear. CDR3 length equals 15 residues. Germline CDR1 and CDR2: SGHRS and YFSETQ. Trimming stripped 6 bases from V and 2 bases from J, with 14 bases between. CDR3 residues: CASNPSPYNTGELFF. CDR3 nucleotide sequence: TGCGCCAGCAACCCCTCCCCTTATAACACCGGGGAGCTGTTTTTT.

The V gene is TRBV30, the J gene TRBJ1-3; D ambiguous. Trimming removed 0 bases from V and 0 bases from J, with 9 bases in between. Germline CDR1 reads GTSNPN; CDR2 reads SVGIG (reference sequence). CDR3 size: 15 residues. The CDR3 DNA follows: TGTGCCTGGAGTGTTGAGGAAAACTCTGGAAACACCATATATTTT. This encodes CAWSVEENSGNTIYF.

This clone is a singleton in its sample. The chain is built from TRBV7-8 and TRBJ2-7; D gene ambiguous. This CDR3 region has 15 residues. The V gene lost 1 base and the J gene lost 2 bases, with 12 bases spanning the gap. Germline V gene sequence: CDR1 SGHVS, CDR2 FQNEAQ. The CDR3 nucleotides are TGTGCCAGCAGCTTAGTAGAACACGGCACCTACGAGCAGTACTTC. It yields the protein CASSLVEHGTYEQYF.

The chain links TRBV30 to TRBJ1-2; TRBD1 matches 9 bases. V lost 5 bases, J lost 3 bases, and 22 bases stayed unmatched. The CDR3 extends over 19 amino acids. Germline CDR1 and CDR2: GTSNPN and SVGIG (reference sequence). The CDR3 DNA reads TGTGCCTGGGTCCCGGGACAGGGTGCCCCCTCGTTCCAGCACTATGGCTACACCTTC. Its translation: CAWVPGQGAPSFQHYGYTF.

V is TRBV4-1 and J is TRBJ1-1, with 9 bases lining up with TRBD1. The germline V gene encodes CDR1 MGHRA and CDR2 YSYEKL. The CDR3 length is 14 residues. The ends lost 3 bases at V and 4 bases at J; junction bases unmatched: 3. The CDR3 loop reads CASSQPQGATEAFF. In DNA, the CDR3 is TGCGCCAGCAGCCAGCCACAGGGGGCCACTGAAGCTTTCTTT.

The rearrangement links TRBV4-2 to TRBJ1-2; TRBD1 matches 7 bases. Germline CDR1 LGHNA, CDR2 YNFKEQ. CDR3 size: 16 residues. The J segment lost 6 bases and the V segment lost 0 bases, leaving 10 bases of the junction unmatched. The CDR3 spells CASSQEDGGTVDGYTF. CDR3 bases: TGTGCCAGCAGCCAAGAAGATGGGGGGACAGTTGATGGCTACACCTTC.

The chain is built from TRBV27 and TRBJ1-1; tentatively, D is TRBD1 (6 bases). Looked up from germline, CDR1 is MNHEY and CDR2 is SMNVEV (reference sequence). V was shortened by 3 bases and J by 9 bases, with 11 bases between the two germline ends. The CDR3 spans 12 residues. For the CDR3, the DNA is TGTGCCAGCAGTTTCCGAGGGGGTAAAGCTTTCTTT. Its translation is CASSFRGGKAFF.

The gene calls are TRBV13 and TRBJ1-4; TRBD1 aligns across 8 bases. The CDR3 length is 14 residues. Germline V gene lookup returns CDR1 PRHDT and CDR2 FYEKMQ (reference sequence). The V segment lost 3 bases and the J segment 5 bases; nucleotides outside the gene matches: 2. CDR3 nucleotides: TGTGCCAGCAGCTTGGGACAGGTGAATGAAAAACTGTTTTTT. Its translation: CASSLGQVNEKLFF.

This clone was observed many times. The chain uses TRBV29-1 and TRBJ2-2, with D uncertain. Germline assignment: CDR1 SQVTM and CDR2 ANQGSEA. V was shortened by 4 bases and J by 4 bases, with 10 bases between the two germline ends. The CDR3 length is 13 residues. CDR3 DNA sequence: TGCAGCGTTGGAGAGGCAGGCACCGGGGAGCTGTTTTTT. Its translation: CSVGEAGTGELFF.

The gene calls are TRBV27 and TRBJ2-5, with D possibly being TRBD1 (6 bases). Germline CDR1 reads MNHEY; CDR2 reads SMNVEV (reference sequence). V was cut by 5 bases and J by 8 bases, with 15 bases left in between. The CDR3 consists of 13 residues. CDR3 amino acids: CASSGDRRATQYF. CDR3 sequence (DNA): TGTGCCAGCAGTGGTGACAGGCGGGCAACCCAGTACTTC.